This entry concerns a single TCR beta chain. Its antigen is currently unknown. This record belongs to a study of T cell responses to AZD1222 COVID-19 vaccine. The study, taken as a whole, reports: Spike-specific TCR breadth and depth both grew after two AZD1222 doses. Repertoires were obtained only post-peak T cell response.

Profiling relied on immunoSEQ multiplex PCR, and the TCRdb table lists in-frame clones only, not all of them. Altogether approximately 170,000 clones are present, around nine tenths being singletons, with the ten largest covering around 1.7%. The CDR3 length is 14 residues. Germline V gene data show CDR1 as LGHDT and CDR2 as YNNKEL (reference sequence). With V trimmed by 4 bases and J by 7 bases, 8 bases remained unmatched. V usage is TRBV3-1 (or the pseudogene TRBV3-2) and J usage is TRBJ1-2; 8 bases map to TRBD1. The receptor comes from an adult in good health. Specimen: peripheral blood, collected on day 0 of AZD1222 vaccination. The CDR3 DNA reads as TGTGCCAGCAGCCTGTGGACAGGGAAAGGTGGCTACACCTTC. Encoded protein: CASSLWTGKGGYTF.